Sequencing of this T cell receptor beta chain was carried out in a study of shared clonotypes between healthy human individuals. Study-wide points: Generally, naive subsets (rather than memory subsets) showed larger estimated richness.

In the case of this clone: Its antigen is unidentified.

Assay runs were performed at deep level. Produced via immunoSEQ multiplex PCR; TCRdb's table is partial and in-frame only. The data contain about 1.5 million clones, around 97% of them singletons. The J segment lost 11 bases and the V segment lost 5 bases, leaving 17 bases of the junction unmatched. Looked up from germline, CDR1 is SNHLY and CDR2 is FYNNEI. This CDR3 has 15 residues. This TCR came from a man aged 25 to 40 in good health. The chain has TRBV2 and TRBJ1-1; 7 bases align to TRBD1. Input material: naive CD4+ T cells sorted from blood. The sample's subset: CD45RA+ positively selected. The CDR3, as DNA: TGTGCCAGCAGTCCTACCAACAGGGGCATAGGGATGGCTTTCTTT. Translating it yields CASSPTNRGIGMAFF. Full variable domain (outside the CDR3, taken from reference TRBV2 and TRBJ1-1): EPEVTQTPSHQVTQMGQEVILRCVPISNHLYFYWYRQILGQKVEFLVSFYNNEISEKSEIFDDQFSVERPDGSNFTLKIRSTKLEDSAMYFCASSPTNRGIGMAFFGQGTRLTVV.